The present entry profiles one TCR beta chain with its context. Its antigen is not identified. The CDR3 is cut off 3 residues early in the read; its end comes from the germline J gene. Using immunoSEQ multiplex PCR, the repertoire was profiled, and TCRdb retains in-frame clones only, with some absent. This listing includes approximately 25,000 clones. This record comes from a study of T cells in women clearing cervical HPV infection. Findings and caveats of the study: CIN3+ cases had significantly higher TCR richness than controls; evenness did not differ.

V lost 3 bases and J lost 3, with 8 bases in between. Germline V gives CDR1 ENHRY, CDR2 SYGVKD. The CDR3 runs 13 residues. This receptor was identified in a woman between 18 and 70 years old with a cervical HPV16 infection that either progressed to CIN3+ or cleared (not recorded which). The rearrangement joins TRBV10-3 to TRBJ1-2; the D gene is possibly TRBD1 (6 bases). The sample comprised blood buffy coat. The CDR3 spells CAISEPGDYGYTF. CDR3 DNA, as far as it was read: TGTGCCATCAGTGAACCAGGGGACTATGGC.